This TCR beta chain was documented in a study of blood T cell repertoires in COVID-19 (dated by TCRdb to about 2020). General notes on the study: Samples covering the acute and convalescent phases of COVID-19 were provided by collaborators in the United States, Italy and Spain. The material from the prospective study consisted of cDNA or gDNA derived from T cells, B-cell-depleted T cells, or PBMCs. Subjects who had been exposed to COVID-19, were actively infected with it, or had recovered from it provided the deeply sampled blood TCRbeta repertoires that made up the dataset. The repertoires were released in a freely available public database meant as a resource for research on the immune response to SARS-CoV-2. The samples were drawn from two sources: the first 160 participants of the ongoing ImmuneRACE study, and over 1,000 subjects contributed by 6 global collaborators. A de-identified subject ID, COVID-19 status, age in years and sex were almost always included in the sample metadata. Where HLA class I and class II types were available, the types were taken from metadata supplied by the sample provider, not from assay-based typing.

On the study overall, not on this receptor specifically: The amount of clinical and demographic metadata varied by source and participant and was provided uncurated.

The immunoSEQ Assay, a bias-controlled multiplex PCR, was used to amplify TCRbeta CDR3 regions from genomic DNA. In the authors' own workflow: Nucleated cell counts per sample were estimated from amplification of reference gene primers within the assay. To quantify the absolute abundance of each unique TCRbeta CDR3 rearrangement, sequence reads were collapsed and filtered. For each sample, productive Simpson clonality was calculated as the square root of Simpson's diversity index across productive rearrangements. In its TCRdb copy, this immuneACCESS table keeps in-frame sequences only and misses some clones. Where compared with another copy, unresolved V genes explain less than half of these, and the others have no known cause. V, J and clone size derive from that table, while D and trimming were established from the DNA sequence. The sample records approximately 250,000 clones, approximately 86% of which are singletons. The ten biggest clones cover around 1.8% of the sample.

Each collaborating institution followed its own protocols to collect whole blood in K2EDTA tubes. Collaborator samples were shipped for TCRbeta analysis as frozen whole blood, isolated PBMCs, or DNA extracted from either sample type. The CDR3 sequence holds 14 residues, the cysteine and phenylalanine included. The retained sequence is limited to the CDR3, 42 bases, with the frame set at the first base. At the junction V is shortened by 6 bases and J by 2 bases; bases outside the gene matches: 7. CDR1 and CDR2, looked up from the germline V gene, are SQVTM and ANQGSEA. In the case of this clone: Which antigen it targets is not known. Per-base quality was not reported, and no clone a single base away is much larger than it.

The rearranged chain carries TRBV29-1 and TRBJ2-3; the junction holds 8 bases that match TRBD2. Source material: peripheral blood. The source of this sequence is a man under 40 with active or convalescent COVID-19. The CDR3 here reads CSVHPSGYTDTQYF. The DNA sequence follows: TGCAGCGTCCACCCTAGCGGGTACACAGATACGCAGTATTTT.